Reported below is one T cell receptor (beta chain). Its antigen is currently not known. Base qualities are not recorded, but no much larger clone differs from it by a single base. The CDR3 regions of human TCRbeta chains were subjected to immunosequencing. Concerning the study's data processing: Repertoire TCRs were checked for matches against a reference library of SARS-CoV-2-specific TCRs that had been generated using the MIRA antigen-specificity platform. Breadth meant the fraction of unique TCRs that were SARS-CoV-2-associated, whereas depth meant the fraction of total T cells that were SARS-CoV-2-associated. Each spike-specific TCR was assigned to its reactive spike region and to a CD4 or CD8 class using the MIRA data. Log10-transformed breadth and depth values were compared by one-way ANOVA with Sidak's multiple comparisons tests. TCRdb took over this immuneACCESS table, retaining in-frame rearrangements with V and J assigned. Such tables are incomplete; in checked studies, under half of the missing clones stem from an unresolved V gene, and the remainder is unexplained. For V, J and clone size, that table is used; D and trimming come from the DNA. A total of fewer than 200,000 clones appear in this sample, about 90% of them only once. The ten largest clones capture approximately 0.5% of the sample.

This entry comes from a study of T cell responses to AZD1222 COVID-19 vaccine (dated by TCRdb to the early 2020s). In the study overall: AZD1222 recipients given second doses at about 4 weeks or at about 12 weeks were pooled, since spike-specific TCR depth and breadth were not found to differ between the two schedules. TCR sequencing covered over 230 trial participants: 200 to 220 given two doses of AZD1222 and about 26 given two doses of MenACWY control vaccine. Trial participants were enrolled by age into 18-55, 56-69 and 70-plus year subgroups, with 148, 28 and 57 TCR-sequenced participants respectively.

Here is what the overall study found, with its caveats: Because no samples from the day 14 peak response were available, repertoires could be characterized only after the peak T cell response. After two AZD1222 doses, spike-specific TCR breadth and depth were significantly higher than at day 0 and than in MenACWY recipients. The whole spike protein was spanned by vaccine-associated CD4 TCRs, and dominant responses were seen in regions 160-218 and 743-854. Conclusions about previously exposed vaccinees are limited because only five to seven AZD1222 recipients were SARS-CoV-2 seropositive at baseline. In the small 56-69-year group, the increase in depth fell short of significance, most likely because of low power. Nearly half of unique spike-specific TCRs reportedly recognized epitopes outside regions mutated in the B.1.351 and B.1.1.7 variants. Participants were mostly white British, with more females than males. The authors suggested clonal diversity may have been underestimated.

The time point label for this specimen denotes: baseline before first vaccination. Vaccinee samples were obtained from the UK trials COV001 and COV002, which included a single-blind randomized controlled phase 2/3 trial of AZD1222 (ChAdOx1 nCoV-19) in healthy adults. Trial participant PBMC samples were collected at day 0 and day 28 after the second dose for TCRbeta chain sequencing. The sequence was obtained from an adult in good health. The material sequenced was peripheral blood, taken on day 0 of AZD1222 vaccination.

The base sequence is TGCGCCAGCAGCTTGGACAGCTCTGGCTACACCTTC. The encoded protein is CASSLDSSGYTF. The V gene is TRBV5-1 and the J gene is TRBJ1-2, with an unclear D gene assignment. The trim is 0 bases for V and 7 bases for J, with a gap of 7 bases between the germline ends. The germline V gene yields SGHRS for CDR1 and YFSETQ for CDR2. The CDR3 spans 12 residues, from the cysteine through the phenylalanine. Only the CDR3 DNA stays, 36 bases, in frame from base 1.